The 14 T cell receptor beta chains below come from one sample, sequenced in a study of blood T cells in healthy people across ages. It was with a sample-barcoded 5' primer and a J-beta primer mix that a second PCR of roughly 6 to 12 cycles was run. Each CDR3 protein gets one entry after TCRdb re-called the 5' RACE reads with MiXCR. This table has about 970,000 distinct CDR3 sequences, just over 50% appearing once. Sequences were obtained from blood. These TCRs come from a woman aged 55 to 70 in good health.

V is TRBV11-1 and J is TRBJ2-7; a possible D gene is TRBD1 (6 bases). Germline assignment: CDR1 SGHAT and CDR2 FQDESV (reference sequence). This CDR3 spans 15 amino acids. Trimming removed 0 bases at V and 2 bases at J, with 11 bases between. The CDR3 protein is CASSLARTAAYEQYF. In DNA form, the CDR3 reads TGTGCCAGCAGCTTAGCGAGGACAGCAGCCTACGAGCAGTACTTC.

The CDR3 sequence: CATWGGAGFYEQYF. The CDR3 DNA sequence: TGTGCCACTTGGGGAGGGGCAGGGTTCTACGAGCAGTACTTC. The chain couples TRBV10-3 to TRBJ2-7, with 7 nucleotides matching TRBD2. The CDR3 is made up of 14 amino acids. Germline assignment: CDR1 ENHRY and CDR2 SYGVKD. V lost 10 bases, J lost 3 bases, and 12 bases stayed unmatched.

The chain carries TRBV6-2 or TRBV6-3 and TRBJ2-3; 9 bases map to TRBD2. Germline V gene sequence: CDR1 MNHEY, CDR2 SVGEGT. The V gene end was trimmed by 2 bases and the J gene end by 4 bases; junction bases not matched to a gene: 10. The CDR3 runs to 17 residues. CDR3 region: CASSYPTLAGRADTQYF. The CDR3 DNA sequence: TGTGCCAGCAGTTACCCGACTCTAGCGGGAAGGGCAGATACGCAGTATTTT.

In its sample, this clonotype was seen once. CDR3 sequence reads: CASSFPGSGQGYGKTQYF. CDR3 DNA sequence: TGCGCCAGCAGCTTCCCTGGATCGGGACAGGGATACGGGAAGACCCAGTACTTC. The gene calls are TRBV5-1 and TRBJ2-7, with TRBD1 matching over 9 bases. The better agreement between TRBJ2-5 and the DNA end casts doubt on the J call. The CDR3 covers 18 residues. Germline V gives CDR1 SGHRS, CDR2 YFSETQ.

The rearrangement joins TRBV7-6 to TRBJ2-1; 10 bases map to TRBD2. V was pared by 1 base and J by 6 bases, with 12 bases of the junction left unmatched. The CDR3 contains 18 residues. Germline CDR1 SGHVS, CDR2 FNYEAQ. The chain's CDR3 is CASSLEHPLAGAFNEQFF. The CDR3 region has the DNA TGTGCCAGCAGCTTAGAGCATCCCCTAGCGGGAGCCTTCAATGAGCAGTTCTTC.

This rearrangement joins TRBV29-1 to TRBJ2-7; D may be TRBD1 (6 bases). The V end lost 5 bases, the J end lost 3 bases, and 20 bases lay between the germline ends. The germline V gene has CDR1 SQVTM and CDR2 ANQGSEA. The CDR3 runs to 15 residues. The CDR3 region is CSVQTSQGVGYEQYF. CDR3 sequence (DNA): TGCAGCGTTCAAACCTCACAGGGAGTGGGCTACGAGCAGTACTTC.

In the case of this clonotype: Germline and junction disagree at one end, which may indicate a read error. The chain employs TRBV7-2 and TRBJ2-5; D may be TRBD2 (6 bases). This CDR3 is 15 amino acids long. Germline CDR1 reads SGHTA; CDR2 reads FQGNSA. The CDR3 is CANSTAGTSQETQYF. DNA of the CDR3: TGTGCCAACAGCACCGCCGGGACTTCACAAGAGACCCAGTACTTC.

CDR3 amino acids: CASSQDLAGAHYEQYF. DNA for the CDR3: TGTGCCAGCAGCCAAGACCTAGCGGGAGCCCACTACGAGCAGTACTTC. The chain combines TRBV14 with TRBJ2-7; 10 bases are a match to TRBD2. V was clipped by 0 bases and J by 3 bases; unmatched bases: 5. Germline CDR1 is SGHDN and CDR2 is FVKESK. The CDR3 spans 16 residues. The full variable domain, in which reference TRBV14 and TRBJ2-7 provide the parts outside the CDR3, is EAGVTQFPSHSVIEKGQTVTLRCDPISGHDNLYWYRRVMGKEIKFLLHFVKESKQDESGMPNNRFLAERTGGTYSTLKVQPAELEDSGVYFCASSQDLAGAHYEQYFGPGTRLTVT.

The chain links TRBV4-2 to TRBJ2-3, with unresolved D. The CDR3 sequence is 15 residues long. The germline gives CDR1 LGHNA, CDR2 YNFKEQ. Trimming took off 0 bases at V and 6 bases at J, with 13 bases between the two ends. The CDR3 region is CASSQDRVEVDTQYF. The CDR3, as DNA: TGTGCCAGCAGCCAAGATAGAGTTGAGGTGGATACGCAGTATTTT.

The chain uses TRBV11-2 and TRBJ2-5, with a possible D match to TRBD2 (6 bases). The DNA end is a closer match to TRBJ2-7, so the J assignment may be wrong. This CDR3 has 14 amino acids. Germline CDR1 is SGHAT and CDR2 is FQNNGV. CDR3 in amino acids: CASSLDVGGYEQYF. In DNA form, the CDR3 reads TGTGCCAGCAGCTTAGATGTGGGGGGCTACGAGCAGTACTTC.

The chain couples TRBV21-1 to TRBJ2-1; TRBD2 is the table's D call and was not checked against the DNA. TRBV21-1 has pseudogene status. CDR3 length equals 17 residues. CDR3 loop: CASSKERRGRSYNEQFF. The CDR3 DNA reads as TGTGCCAGCAGCAAAGAGCGGAGGGGACGCTCCTACAATGAGCAGTTCTTC.

This clonotype has just one count. The CDR3 is CSARGQIAGRGPETQYF. CDR3 sequence (DNA): TGCAGTGCTAGGGGACAAATAGCGGGACGCGGTCCGGAGACCCAGTACTTC. The genes are TRBV20-1 and TRBJ2-5, with 8 bases identical to TRBD2. Germline CDR1 is DFQATT and CDR2 is SNEGSKA (reference sequence). This CDR3 comprises 17 residues. V shed 3 bases and J 5 bases; nucleotides not matched to a gene: 17.

The gene calls are TRBV15 and TRBJ1-2; no definite D call. V gave up 6 bases and J gave up 5 bases, with 7 bases separating them. The CDR3 is 11 amino acids. CDR1 is LNHNV, CDR2 YYDKDF, per germline (reference sequence). The CDR3 loop is CATRDGYGYTF. CDR3 in DNA: TGTGCCACCAGGGACGGATATGGCTACACCTTC. The full variable domain, completed using reference TRBV15 and TRBJ1-2, is DAMVIQNPRYQVTQFGKPVTLSCSQTLNHNVMYWYQQKSSQAPKLLFHYYDKDFNNEADTPDNFQSRRPNTSFCFLDIRSPGLGDTAMYLCATRDGYGYTFGSGTRLTVV.

The chain recombines TRBV7-2 with TRBJ2-7; D is unclear. The V gene lost 5 bases and the J gene lost 2 bases, with 10 bases spanning the gap. The germline V gene encodes CDR1 SGHTA and CDR2 FQGNSA. This CDR3 is 13 amino acids long. CDR3 bases: TGTGCCAGCAGCGTATGGAGAACCTACGAGCAGTACTTC. Translated, it gives CASSVWRTYEQYF. The whole variable domain, filled in from reference TRBV7-2 and TRBJ2-7, reads GAGVSQSPSNKVTEKGKDVELRCDPISGHTALYWYRQSLGQGLEFLIYFQGNSAPDKSGLPSDRFSAERTGGSVSTLTIQRTQQEDSAVYLCASSVWRTYEQYFGPGTRLTVT.